This T cell receptor (beta chain) was captured by sequencing in a study of blood T cell repertoires in COVID-19. Sequencing used immunoSEQ multiplex PCR; TCRdb keeps in-frame clones, though not all of them. The table has 240,000 or so clones, around four fifths seen once; the top ten hold around 2%. V lost 0 bases, J lost 8 bases, and 16 bases lay in between. Per germline, CDR1 LGHNA and CDR2 YNFKEQ. The CDR3 is made up of 15 amino acids. This sequence originates from a young man who had recovered from COVID-19. The source material was peripheral blood. The V gene is TRBV4-2, the J gene TRBJ1-2; D is perhaps TRBD1 (6 bases). CDR3 sequence reads: CASSQEGGTPWGYTF. The CDR3 DNA reads as TGTGCCAGCAGCCAAGAGGGGGGGACACCCTGGGGCTACACCTTC.